This TCR beta chain originates from a study of cytomegalovirus exposure and HLA in healthy donors (dated by TCRdb to about 2017). Notes on the research overall: An earlier analysis of some 550 of the donors reported about 250 Gb of sequence data and approximately 110 million unique TCR beta sequences from around 200 million T cells. An earlier analysis of some 500 of the donors used high-throughput TCR beta sequencing to judge whether each TCR beta V gene segment behaved as functional or pseudogenic. Using immunosequencing, the study profiled T cell repertoires from 500 to 800 subjects and related those repertoires to cytomegalovirus serostatus. Four or five DR-DQ haplotypes were handled as single units for association and clustering, since linkage in the cohort was strong. Class I and class II HLA loci were covered by the typing at four-digit resolution. Approximately 300 gigabases of sequencing data and some 85 million unique TCR sequences were included in an early release covering several hundred HLA-typed donors. The study aimed to test whether cataloging public T cell receptors could reveal signatures of past pathogen exposure. Genome-wide SNP genotypes for about 60% of the roughly 670 donors were used in a later genetic analysis, which treated that subset as a discovery cohort. A separate validation cohort of about 110 different subjects was used in addition to the roughly 620-subject first cohort. Of the 350 to 450 genotyped donors, about 80% fell in the genetic ancestry cluster associated with self-reported Caucasian donors. In a later analysis, previously published TCR beta repertoires from 550 to 700 donors were re-analyzed and high-resolution HLA genotyping was added so that TCR occurrence patterns could be studied. The number of typed donors differed by locus: 629-630 for A, B, C, DRB1 and DQB1; 522 for DQA1; some 610 for DPA1; and around 490 for DPB1. To predict cytomegalovirus infection status, the study combined high-throughput TCR immunosequencing, statistical association of individual TCRs with disease status, and machine learning. Across 300 to 500 genotyped donors of the cohort, an average of approximately 220,000 unique TCR beta nucleotide sequences per donor were sequenced, and approximately 17% of those sequences were non-productive. Donor age, sex, ethnicity and CMV serostatus were compiled alongside the repertoire data. Every discovery cohort repertoire had been produced on one sequencing platform. Rather than using new phenotypic data, the later analysis identified candidate immune exposures from TCR beta sequences and from how often those sequences occurred across donors. What the research found in general, with its limitations: This cohort had only TCR beta chains sequenced, and the lack of alpha or paired-chain data limited which features could be detected. Cytomegalovirus status was reported to be diagnosed by the classifier with high specificity and sensitivity in both the original and validation cohorts. A further reported finding was that TCR beta sequences accurately predicted the HLA-A and HLA-B alleles for most subjects in the first cohort. According to a later analysis, most CMV-associated TCR beta chains appeared to be HLA-restricted, and the HLA associations seemed to be driven largely by CMV exposure. When HLA alleles, especially DR and DQ, strongly co-occurred, TCR associations were difficult to assign to individual alleles. A group of highly shared sequence variants was considered likely to be a technical artifact of the sequencing pipeline. A later analysis found that HLA-associated TCR beta chains were more clonally expanded and had lower generation probabilities than equally common non-associated chains. Presence/absence analyses assumed roughly uniform sequencing depth across donors, an assumption that may not hold. Because HLA typing was unavailable for some donors at each locus, only the typed subset was used in association tests. In a later analysis, several top co-occurrence clusters were reported to appear linked to parvovirus B19, influenza, CMV and Epstein-Barr virus. Linkage disequilibrium might explain the correlated functional status among segregating V segments, but an unknown experimental factor could not be excluded. The only immune exposure information available for the cohort was CMV serostatus. Specific HLA alleles were associated with roughly 16,000 TCR beta sequences at a false discovery rate of 0.05 in a later analysis. In a later genetic analysis, a missense DCLRE1C variant was associated with V-gene and J-gene trimming of TCR beta chains, and the association was replicated in an independent cohort. A later analysis found that TCR association rates varied across HLA loci, with DRB1 alleles showing the most associated TCRs and HLA-C alleles the fewest. An earlier analysis of several hundred of the donors showed that most TCR beta V segments appeared in productive rearrangements either about 90% or about 30% of the time, which broadly matched IMGT annotations. Some IMGT-functional V segments, including TRBV6-2 and TRBV6-3, could not be told apart with the 87-base-pair reads, so those segments were excluded. According to a later genetic analysis, donors in an Asian-associated ancestry cluster had fewer N-insertions in productive TCRs than the approximately 630-donor mean. Most TCR sequences were seen in very few donors, while some public TCRs were found in many individuals. The study gave a list of 150 to 200 TCR beta chains associated with cytomegalovirus. Three of the identified cytomegalovirus-associated TCR beta chains were confirmed in vitro to be specific for cytomegalovirus antigens. The authors suggested that the approach could potentially be extended to other disease states and immunological phenotypes. The earlier analysis of around 600 of the donors excluded 15 to 20 rarely observed V segments, including chromosome 9 orphons, because counts were too low.

The library was prepared using the immunoSEQ multiplex PCR assay. For the multiplex PCR, a mixture combining 60 forward primers for TCR Vbeta segments and 13 reverse primers for TCR Jbeta segments was used. Amplification of the CDR3 region of rearranged TCR beta genes was performed with a multiplex PCR assay on genomic DNA. The amplified TCR beta libraries were sequenced on the Illumina HiSeq System as 87-base-pair reads. In the authors' own workflow: A later analysis counted tens of millions of unique TCR beta chains across the 550 to 750 repertoires, and roughly 11 million of these chains were shared by at least two donors. Raw reads were error-corrected and collapsed into unique sequences by a nearest-neighbor algorithm in which closely related sequences were merged to remove PCR and sequencing errors. CDR3 sequences were aligned to IMGT reference sequences to assign V, D and J gene segments. For a sequence to be retained, a match of at least six nucleotides to both a V gene segment and a J gene segment was required. A rearrangement was called productive if the CDR3 had no stop codons and remained in frame with V and J, and every other rearrangement was called non-productive. CDR3 was defined according to IMGT convention as the region running from the second conserved V-encoded cysteine to the conserved J-encoded phenylalanine. In an earlier analysis of 500 to 650 of the donors, sequences lacking an unambiguous match to a single V gene segment were excluded. In an earlier analysis of around 600 of the donors, V segments were called functional above 56.7% productive rearrangements and were called segregating when the between-donor standard deviation exceeded 5%. A statistical classification framework was developed to diagnose cytomegalovirus status using the catalog of TCR beta chain sequences. A later analysis assigned V and J genes by comparing TCR nucleotide sequences with IMGT/GENE-DB human TR gene sequences. In a later analysis, CDR3 sequences and most-parsimonious VDJ recombination scenarios were assigned using the TCRdist pipeline. In a later analysis, each TCR beta chain was defined by its CDR3 amino acid sequence together with its V-gene family, and reads lacking a unique V-gene family were excluded. A later analysis removed 550 to 700 highly shared, low-generation-probability nucleotide sequences to deal with suspected cross-contamination and a sequencing artifact. In a later analysis, a clonal expansion index for each public chain was calculated from normalized within-repertoire ranks of inferred template counts. In a later analysis, generation probabilities were computed with a VDJ recombination model fitted to out-of-frame rearrangements, and the resulting probabilities were checked against IGoR. In a later analysis, hypergeometric tests were used to score TCR-TCR, TCR-HLA and TCR-CMV co-occurrence, with a repertoire-size bias correction applied to TCR pairs. False discovery rates were estimated in a later analysis by permuting HLA or CMV assignments 20 times. A later analysis grouped co-occurring TCRs with DBSCAN, adding TCRdist sequence similarity when clustering within HLA-allele-positive subsets. For co-occurrence clustering, repertoires with fewer than 30,000 or more than 120,000 public chains were excluded, along with about five repertoires with anomalous nucleotide sharing. The immuneACCESS repertoire file appears here via TCRdb, limited to in-frame rearrangements. These files lack a portion of the clones; in checked studies, under half of the deficit traces to unresolved V genes, and the cause of the others is not known. D and trimming come from the DNA, and the V and J calls and clone size come from that table. The sample table contains more than 85,000 clones; only one count was recorded for approximately 79% of them. 6.9% of the sample comes from the top ten.

The cohort consisted of 666 healthy bone marrow donors. At the time of sampling, every cohort member was nominally healthy, though immune exposures that went unrecorded were likely present. The donor was CMV seropositive and was included in the group of some 290 seropositive cohort members. Every donor gave a peripheral blood sample, and the peripheral blood mononuclear cells from that sample were used for TCR beta sequencing. The Qiagen DNeasy Blood Extraction Kit was used to extract genomic DNA from the blood cell samples. Of note for this clone: Its antigen target is currently unknown. There are no base qualities to consult, and no much larger clone falls within one base.

The germline V gene encodes CDR1 SGHRS and CDR2 YFSETQ. V is cut by 4 bases and J by 5 bases, and the space between the germline ends is 14 bases. The CDR3 spans 14 residues, from the cysteine through the phenylalanine. Only the CDR3 part of the read is kept: 42 bases, read in frame from the first base. This TCR came from a man aged 30-40 years in good health and CMV-seropositive. This receptor chain uses TRBV5-1 and TRBJ2-3; the D region possibly corresponds to TRBD2 (5 bases align). Sequenced sample: PBMCs. The DNA reads TGCGCCAGCAGCCCCCTGAGGGTAGGAGATACGCAGTATTTT. It codes for CASSPLRVGDTQYF.